Below, 24 T cell receptor beta chains from the same sample are listed, as sequenced in a study of Ad26.COV2.S vaccination and SARS-CoV-2 variants. Generated by immunoSEQ multiplex PCR, the TCRdb table keeps only in-frame clones and is missing some. The sample has about 480,000 clones; roughly nine tenths are singletons. Indicated treatment: some 20 received Ad26.COV2.S at low or high dose, single or two shots; five or six received placebo; per-sample allocation not given. Collection of samples fell on day 63 after the first vaccine or placebo injection. The sample was peripheral blood, taken in a trial of Ad26.COV2.S vaccine versus placebo. The receptors were sampled from a person between 18 and 65 years old who received the Ad26.COV2.S COVID-19 vaccine or a placebo.

This chain uses TRBV30 with TRBJ1-1; no clear D gene. The CDR3 length is 12 residues. The germline V gene has CDR1 GTSNPN and CDR2 SVGIG (reference sequence). V was trimmed by 3 bases and J by 2 bases, leaving 7 bases between them. CDR3 loop: CAWRSENTEAFF. Written as DNA, the CDR3 is TGTGCCTGGAGGTCAGAAAACACTGAAGCTTTCTTT.

The chain joins TRBV30 to TRBJ1-6; D might be TRBD1 (5 bases). This CDR3 has 14 amino acids. Per the germline V gene, CDR1 is GTSNPN and CDR2 is SVGIG (reference sequence). V was pared by 3 bases and J by 11 bases, with 17 bases between. CDR3 region: CAWRADSRETPLHF. The CDR3 DNA reads as TGTGCCTGGAGGGCCGACAGTCGGGAAACACCCCTCCACTTT. Full variable domain (missing parts from reference TRBV30 and TRBJ1-6): SQTIHQWPATLVQPVGSPLSLECTVEGTSNPNLYWYRQAAGRGLQLLFYSVGIGQISSEVPQNLSASRPQDRQFILSSKKLLLSDSGFYLCAWRADSRETPLHFGNGTRLTVT.

The rearrangement links TRBV6-5 to TRBJ1-2, with D unresolved. The V gene lost 7 bases and the J gene lost 4 bases, with 13 bases spanning the gap. This CDR3 contains 13 residues. Germline V gene data show CDR1 as MNHEY and CDR2 as SVGAGI. The CDR3 nucleotides read TGTGCCAGCAACCCCAGCGGACGCTATGGCTACACCTTC. Residues: CASNPSGRYGYTF.

V is TRBV6-5 and J is TRBJ2-5; D is unclear. The germline CDR1 and CDR2 sequences are MNHEY and SVGAGI. The CDR3 sequence is 14 residues long. Trimming cost V 2 bases and J 3 bases, with 10 bases left between them. The DNA for the CDR3 is TGTGCCAGCAGTTACACGGCCAACAAAGAGACCCAGTACTTC. Protein sequence: CASSYTANKETQYF.

V is TRBV30 and J is TRBJ2-5; D uncertain. The germline gives CDR1 GTSNPN, CDR2 SVGIG (reference sequence). V lost 1 base and J lost 2, with 11 bases in between. The length of the CDR3 is 14 residues. The CDR3 region is CAWSEGSVQETQYF. The DNA of the CDR3 is TGTGCCTGGAGTGAGGGCAGTGTTCAAGAGACCCAGTACTTC.

The chain employs TRBV30 and TRBJ2-2; 9 bases are shared with TRBD2. Germline CDR1 is GTSNPN and CDR2 is SVGIG (reference sequence). The length of the CDR3 is 16 residues. The CDR3 DNA reads TGTGCACAAGCGGGAGGTCGGTTTACGTACACCGGGGAGCTGTTTTTT. Its translation: CAQAGGRFTYTGELFF.

A word on this clone: Other DNA sequences from this sample encode an identical CDR3 as well. The chain has TRBV29-1 and TRBJ2-7, with 10 nucleotides matching TRBD2. CDR3 length equals 13 residues. Germline loops: CDR1 SQVTM, CDR2 ANQGSEA. V dropped 5 bases and J dropped 2; count of bases not matched to a gene: 3. The CDR3 protein is CSVRTSGTYEQYF. The CDR3 coding sequence is TGCAGCGTTAGGACTAGCGGAACCTACGAGCAGTACTTC.

CDR3 sequence: CASTPSGPKDNSPLHF. The CDR3 nucleotides are TGTGCCAGCACCCCGTCGGGTCCTAAGGATAATTCACCCCTCCACTTT. This chain connects TRBV6-6 to TRBJ1-6; D call uncertain. V lost 7 bases, J lost 5 bases, and 18 bases lay in between. The CDR3 totals 16 residues. Germline V gene lookup returns CDR1 MNHNY and CDR2 SVGAGI (reference sequence).

The rearrangement joins TRBV3-1 (or the pseudogene TRBV3-2) to TRBJ2-1; TRBD1 aligns across 7 bases. CDR3 length: 16 amino acids. The J segment lost 10 bases and the V segment lost 4 bases, leaving 16 bases of the junction unmatched. Germline V gives CDR1 LGHDT, CDR2 YNNKEL (reference sequence). CDR3 in DNA: TGTGCCAGCAGCCCAACGACAGGGACGACGCAAGGGGAGCAGTTCTTC. This encodes CASSPTTGTTQGEQFF.

In its sample, this clone was seen once. The rearrangement joins TRBV6-5 to TRBJ1-4; D is unresolved. The germline CDR1 and CDR2 sequences are MNHEY and SVGAGI. Trimming shortened V by 8 bases and J by 15 bases, and 13 bases separated the two germline ends. CDR3 size: 10 residues. The CDR3 sequence is CASAEAAVFF. The CDR3 DNA reads TGTGCCAGCGCGGAGGCAGCCGTGTTTTTT.

The chain is built from TRBV7-2 and TRBJ2-2; D perhaps matches TRBD2 (5 bases). V lost 0 bases to trimming and J lost 4 bases, with 15 bases between them. The germline V gene encodes CDR1 SGHTA and CDR2 FQGNSA. This CDR3 comprises 17 residues. The CDR3 sequence is CASSLAKGVALTGELFF. The DNA for the CDR3 is TGTGCCAGCAGCTTAGCGAAAGGAGTAGCGCTCACCGGGGAGCTGTTTTTT. Supplemented by reference TRBV7-2 and TRBJ2-2, the full variable domain reads GAGVSQSPSNKVTEKGKDVELRCDPISGHTALYWYRQSLGQGLEFLIYFQGNSAPDKSGLPSDRFSAERTGGSVSTLTIQRTQQEDSAVYLCASSLAKGVALTGELFFGEGSRLTVL.

The chain combines TRBV28 with TRBJ1-5; TRBD1 matches at 8 bases. The V segment lost 6 bases and the J segment 7 bases; nucleotides outside the gene matches: 8. Per the germline V gene, CDR1 is MDHEN and CDR2 is SYDVKM. The CDR3 has 14 residues. This chain's CDR3 is CASSRGQGRQPQHF. The CDR3, as DNA: TGTGCCAGCAGCCGAGGACAGGGACGGCAGCCCCAGCATTTT.

In regard to this clone: The same CDR3 is also encoded by other DNA sequences in this sample. This chain connects TRBV27 to TRBJ1-5; D unclear. Trimming shortened V by 3 bases and J by 2 bases, and 5 bases separated the two germline ends. Germline V gives CDR1 MNHEY, CDR2 SMNVEV (reference sequence). The CDR3 is 13 residues long. The DNA of the CDR3 is TGTGCCAGCAGTTTGGGTCGCAATCAGCCCCAGCATTTT. Amino acids: CASSLGRNQPQHF.

The CDR3 here is CASSLFGRDKNIQYF. DNA for the CDR3: TGTGCCAGCAGCTTATTTGGCAGGGACAAAAACATTCAGTACTTC. The genes are TRBV11-2 and TRBJ2-4; D is possibly TRBD1 (5 bases). Germline V gives CDR1 SGHAT, CDR2 FQNNGV. The ends were cut back, 2 bases at V and 3 bases at J, with 11 bases in the middle. This CDR3 has 15 residues. Using reference TRBV11-2 and TRBJ2-4 for the parts outside the CDR3, the full variable domain is EAGVAQSPRYKIIEKRQSVAFWCNPISGHATLYWYQQILGQGPKLLIQFQNNGVVDDSQLPKDRFSAERLKGVDSTLKIQPAKLEDSAVYLCASSLFGRDKNIQYFGAGTRLSVL.

This rearrangement joins TRBV27 to TRBJ2-3; 8 bases are a match to TRBD2. The CDR3 extends over 15 amino acids. CDR1 and CDR2 from the germline V gene are MNHEY and SMNVEV (reference sequence). J lost 1 base, V lost 5 bases, and 5 bases had no gene match. CDR3 sequence reads: CASSPIAGRTDTQYF. The CDR3 DNA reads as TGTGCCAGCAGTCCGATAGCGGGACGCACAGATACGCAGTATTTT.

This clone appeared once. The CDR3 DNA reads as TGTGCCACCAGTGGCTCAGGGCGGAACACTGAAGCTTTCTTT. Residues: CATSGSGRNTEAFF. The chain recombines TRBV24-1 with TRBJ1-1; D may be TRBD1 (5 bases). Trimming cost V 5 bases and J 1 base, with 10 bases left between them. Germline V lookup: CDR1 KGHDR, CDR2 SFDVKD. This CDR3 spans 14 amino acids.

This clone appeared a single time. The genes are TRBV5-4 and TRBJ1-1; a possible D gene is TRBD1 (6 bases). V lost 1 base to trimming and J lost 5 bases, with 15 bases between them. This CDR3 is 15 amino acids long. Germline values: CDR1 SGHNT, CDR2 YYREEE (reference sequence). The chain's CDR3 is CASSLIRGAGTEAFF. The CDR3 coding sequence is TGTGCCAGCAGCTTGATACGGGGGGCTGGAACTGAAGCTTTCTTT.

The chain has TRBV6-5 and TRBJ2-6; D uncertain. The germline gives CDR1 MNHEY, CDR2 SVGAGI. The CDR3 length is 14 residues. Trimming cost V 5 bases and J 2 bases, with 7 bases left between them. The CDR3 sequence: CASSLRTGANVLTF. CDR3 in DNA: TGTGCCAGCAGTCTCCGAACTGGGGCCAACGTCCTGACTTTC.

The J gene is TRBJ1-2, the V gene TRBV28; D unresolved. The V end lost 8 bases, the J end lost 3 bases, and 13 bases lay between the germline ends. The CDR3 consists of 13 residues. Germline V gene data show CDR1 as MDHEN and CDR2 as SYDVKM. This CDR3 reads CASGFQADYGYTF. The CDR3, as DNA: TGTGCCAGCGGGTTTCAGGCCGACTATGGCTACACCTTC.

This chain joins TRBV30 and TRBJ1-6; D is unclear. From germline, CDR1 is GTSNPN and CDR2 SVGIG (reference sequence). Trimming took off 3 bases at V and 0 bases at J, with 9 bases between the two ends. This CDR3 is built from 15 residues. The CDR3 spells CAWSDEGSYNSPLHF. As DNA, the CDR3 is TGTGCCTGGAGCGACGAGGGCTCCTATAATTCACCCCTCCACTTT.

The chain is built from TRBV18 and TRBJ2-3; D is uncertain. There are 16 residues in the CDR3. Per the germline V gene, CDR1 is KGHSH and CDR2 is LQKENI. Trimming stripped 0 bases from V and 3 bases from J, with 13 bases between. The CDR3 spells CASSPPGMSGTDTQYF. The CDR3 nucleotides are TGTGCCAGCTCACCACCGGGGATGTCTGGGACAGATACGCAGTATTTT.

This clone has more than one count but fewer than ten. The rearrangement uses TRBV6-6 and TRBJ1-2; a possible D gene is TRBD1 (6 bases). CDR1 is MNHNY, CDR2 SVGAGI, per germline (reference sequence). The V end was cut by 2 bases, the J end by 5 bases, with 12 bases between. This CDR3 spans 14 amino acids. The CDR3 loop reads CASSYLNREYGYTF. In DNA form, the CDR3 reads TGTGCCAGCAGTTACCTCAACAGGGAATATGGCTACACCTTC.

This chain connects TRBV7-2 to TRBJ1-2; the match to TRBD1 covers 11 bases. This CDR3 contains 14 residues. Trimming at V came to 4 bases and at J to 8 bases, leaving 6 bases not matched to a gene. Per the germline V gene, CDR1 is SGHTA and CDR2 is FQGNSA. The CDR3 spells CASSSTWDRGGYTF. The CDR3 DNA reads as TGTGCCAGCAGCTCAACATGGGACAGGGGGGGCTACACCTTC.

This clone showed up just a few times. The chain couples TRBV7-8 to TRBJ2-3; TRBD2 agrees at 7 bases. V was pared by 4 bases and J by 2 bases, with 15 bases of the junction left unmatched. This CDR3 spans 18 amino acids. Germline CDR1 SGHVS, CDR2 FQNEAQ. In DNA form, the CDR3 reads TGTGCCAGCAGCTCCCAGATTTCCGGGACTATCGTCACAGATACGCAGTATTTT. Residues: CASSSQISGTIVTDTQYF.